The present T cell receptor beta chain was sequenced within a study of sequential checkpoint blockade in melanoma. Study-wide background: Maintenance nivolumab came after either treatment sequence.

This clone was detected a few times. Repertoires were generated with immunoSEQ multiplex PCR, while TCRdb's copy carries only in-frame clones and drops some. Among 10,000 to 15,000 clones, around a fifth were seen once, and the ten largest hold over 5%. Treatment reported: randomized to nivolumab then ipilimumab (arm A) or the reverse (arm B). This CDR3 comprises 16 residues. J was trimmed by 0 bases and V by 5 bases; bases with no gene match: 8. CDR1 is MDHEN, CDR2 SYDVKM, per germline. The rearrangement joins TRBV28 to TRBJ1-1, with 8 bases aligning to TRBD1. Sequencing used tumor tissue (inferred from file names), obtained from a patient given nivolumab and ipilimumab in sequence. This TCR was recovered from a human donor with melanoma. This CDR3 is CASSGQGFYMNTEAFF. CDR3 coding DNA: TGTGCCAGCAGTGGACAGGGATTTTACATGAACACTGAAGCTTTCTTT.